These T cell receptor beta chains were read from a single sample in a study of identical twins. From the 5' RACE reads, TCRdb called clonotypes with MiXCR, one entry per CDR3 protein. The data hold around 370,000 distinct CDR3 sequences, with approximately 8.8% observed a single time. What was sequenced was naive T cells sorted from blood. These receptors were collected from a woman between 50 and 59 years old in good health. The CDR3 runs from the conserved cysteine through the conserved F or W. Each record gives: D gene, V gene, clone size, J gene, CDR3 protein, CDR3 DNA. D genes are given only for firm matches. A clone size is listed for some rows: how often the clone was seen (once, few, many), or a class if it is expanded.

TRBD2	TRBV5-1	many	TRBJ2-1	CASSPQKAGLAGADNEQFF	TGCGCCAGCAGCCCGCAGAAAGCGGGACTAGCGGGAGCTGACAATGAGCAGTTCTTC
NA	TRBV5-1	NA	TRBJ2-7	CASSLVATGASYEQYF	TGCGCCAGCAGCTTGGTGGCGACCGGGGCCAGCTACGAGCAGTACTTC
NA	TRBV5-1	few	TRBJ2-3	CASSSSASTDTQYF	TGCGCCAGCAGCTCTTCCGCTAGCACAGATACGCAGTATTTT
NA	TRBV25-1	few	TRBJ1-1	CASSEWASEAFF	TGTGCCAGCAGTGAATGGGCCTCCGAAGCTTTCTTT
TRBD1	TRBV6-5	few	TRBJ1-1	CASRRQGGSTEAFF	TGTGCCAGCAGGCGACAGGGAGGGTCCACTGAAGCTTTCTTT
TRBD2	TRBV19	few	TRBJ2-7	CAGTSGYQYF	TGTGCCGGGACTAGCGGGTACCAGTACTTC
TRBD1	TRBV6-1	many	TRBJ1-6	CASSNTPGGNSPLHF	TGTGCCAGCAGTAACACCCCAGGGGGGAATTCACCCCTCCACTTT
TRBD2	TRBV28	NA	TRBJ2-1	CASSPYYGGGNEQFF	TGTGCCAGCAGCCCCTATTATGGGGGGGGCAATGAGCAGTTCTTC
TRBD1	TRBV20-1	NA	TRBJ2-5	CSAPSTGGTQETQYF	TGCAGTGCTCCGTCGACAGGGGGGACACAAGAGACCCAGTACTTC
TRBD1	TRBV5-1	few	TRBJ1-4	CASSLDRGNEKLFF	TGCGCCAGCAGCCTGGACAGGGGAAATGAAAAACTGTTTTTT
TRBD2	TRBV7-6	NA	TRBJ2-1	CASSFGLAVSYNEQFF	TGTGCCAGCAGCTTCGGTCTAGCGGTCTCCTACAATGAGCAGTTCTTC
NA	TRBV5-1	many	TRBJ1-3	CASSSGDVGNTIYF	TGCGCCAGCAGCAGTGGAGACGTTGGAAACACCATATATTTT
TRBD2	TRBV5-8	few	TRBJ2-1	CASSLGLAGGLGNEQFF	TGTGCCAGCAGCTTGGGGCTAGCGGGAGGATTGGGCAATGAGCAGTTCTTC
NA	TRBV3-1	many	TRBJ1-2	CASSQDLGGPGYTF	TGTGCCAGCAGCCAAGATCTGGGAGGCCCTGGCTACACCTTC
NA	TRBV4-1	many	TRBJ2-3	CASSPVTGNTQYF	TGCGCCAGCAGCCCGGTGACAGGAAATACGCAGTATTTT
NA	TRBV12-3/TRBV12-4	few	TRBJ1-1	CASSFQEDTEAFF	TGTGCCAGCAGTTTCCAGGAGGACACTGAAGCTTTCTTT
NA	TRBV10-3	many	TRBJ2-6	CAMDSGANVLTF	TGTGCCATGGATTCTGGGGCCAACGTCCTGACTTTC
TRBD2	TRBV7-2	many	TRBJ2-3	CASSPGLAAPLGSTDTQYF	TGTGCCAGCAGCCCGGGACTAGCGGCCCCCCTTGGTAGCACAGATACGCAGTATTTT
NA	TRBV28	NA	TRBJ1-5	CASSQVPRPQHF	TGTGCCAGCAGTCAAGTACCGAGGCCCCAGCATTTT
NA	TRBV5-1	many	TRBJ2-3	CASSLGGDTQYF	TGCGCCAGCAGCTTGGGAGGGGATACGCAGTATTTT
NA	TRBV24-1	many	TRBJ2-1	CATSDSRWTGTPYNEQFF	TGTGCCACCAGTGATTCGAGGTGGACGGGAACTCCATACAATGAGCAGTTCTTC
NA	TRBV25-1	few	TRBJ2-1	CASSTQTPQGTRAFEQFF	TGTGCCAGCAGTACCCAAACCCCACAGGGCACCCGTGCCTTTGAGCAGTTCTTC
TRBD2	TRBV20-1	few	TRBJ2-5	CSARTSGVQETQYF	TGCAGTGCTAGGACTAGCGGAGTTCAAGAGACCCAGTACTTC
NA	TRBV20-1	few	TRBJ2-3	CSARYRRTDTQYF	TGCAGTGCTAGATACCGGAGGACAGATACGCAGTATTTT
TRBD2	TRBV18	many	TRBJ2-3	CASSPLSGWKEDTQYF	TGTGCCAGCTCACCACTTAGCGGGTGGAAGGAAGATACGCAGTATTTT
NA	TRBV7-9	NA	TRBJ2-7	CASSPISQGQEQYF	TGTGCCAGCAGCCCAATCTCACAGGGACAAGAGCAGTACTTC
NA	TRBV30	NA	TRBJ1-1	CAGQSTPLMNTEAFF	TGTGCGGGGCAGTCTACTCCCTTGATGAACACTGAAGCTTTCTTT
TRBD2	TRBV20-1	NA	TRBJ2-1	CSASVSGGRIGNEQFF	TGCAGTGCTAGTGTTAGCGGGGGGAGAATTGGCAATGAGCAGTTCTTC
TRBD2	TRBV7-8	NA	TRBJ2-3	CASSKYATGLPITDTQYF	TGTGCCAGCAGCAAATACGCAACGGGACTACCCATAACAGATACGCAGTATTTT
NA	TRBV10-3	NA	TRBJ2-3	CAISASGLDTQYF	TGTGCCATCAGTGCGTCAGGGTTGGATACGCAGTATTTT
NA	TRBV10-3	NA	TRBJ2-1	CAISESGGFLYNEQFF	TGTGCCATCAGTGAGTCTGGTGGGTTCCTCTACAATGAGCAGTTCTTC
NA	TRBV7-9	few	TRBJ2-1	CASSSTYRRRGNNEQFF	TGTGCCAGCAGCTCCACGTACAGGCGTCGCGGGAACAATGAGCAGTTCTTC
NA	TRBV24-1	many	TRBJ2-1	CATSDPLGGYNEQFF	TGTGCCACCAGTGATCCCCTGGGCGGGTACAATGAGCAGTTCTTC